This TCR beta chain derives from a study of T cell responses to AZD1222 COVID-19 vaccine. Study-level findings and limits: Reportedly, nearly half the spike-specific TCRs target unmutated variant regions. Among the donors, most were white British and more were female, and clonal diversity was possibly underestimated.

CDR1 and CDR2 from the germline V gene are MNHNY and SVGAGI (reference sequence). CDR3 size: 14 residues. Trimming pared 4 bases from V and 7 bases from J, leaving 14 bases between. This clone was observed a single time. Its antigen remains unknown. This table comes from immunoSEQ multiplex PCR, and its TCRdb copy is limited to in-frame clones, with some not included. The data hold 86,000 or so clones, with roughly 86% observed a single time. The chain combines TRBV6-6 with TRBJ1-5; possible D gene TRBD1, 5 bases. Sequences were derived from peripheral blood, sampled 28 days after the second AZD1222 dose. This receptor was taken from an adult who received the AZD1222 COVID-19 vaccine. CDR3 nucleotide sequence: TGTGCCAGCAGTTTAGGAGGGGCAAGCCAGCCCCAGCATTTT. Translation gives CASSLGGASQPQHF.